This T cell receptor beta chain was found in a study of vaccination effects on CD4 cells after COVID-19. Whole-study findings and limits: Convalescent patients were scarce, and early post-infection timepoints were absent.

Sequenced by immunoSEQ multiplex PCR; TCRdb stores in-frame clones only, minus some. Counted here are some 65,000 clones, around 77% occurring once; the ten biggest clones make up around 3%. V dropped 6 bases and J dropped 11 bases, with 19 bases sitting between them. The germline CDR1 and CDR2 sequences are LGHNA and YNFKEQ. CDR3 length: 13 residues. As concerns this clone: What it recognizes is unknown.

The ViraFEST assay expanded antigen-specific CD4+ T cells with viral peptide pools before sequencing. A roughly 10-day culture period preceded the isolation of CD4+ T cells. Nucleocapsid antibodies were negative in the vaccine recipients, who had never had SARS-CoV-2 infection. PBMC cultures contained 1.8 million or so cells per well, 8.5 to 10 IU/ml IL-2 and around 9.6 ug/ml peptides. Half of the medium was exchanged for IL-2 medium on both days 3 and 7. The chain recombines TRBV4-2 with TRBJ1-1; D may be TRBD1 (5 bases). Source: CD4+ T cells from PBMCs cultured with HCoV-NL63 spike peptides, taken before COVID-19 vaccination. This receptor was identified in a human donor who received a COVID-19 vaccine. DNA of the CDR3: TGTGCCAGCAGTCGGGACCGCGCCGGGTTGGCTTTCTTT. Amino acid sequence: CASSRDRAGLAFF.